This T cell receptor beta chain was observed in a study of CD8+ T cells in alopecia areata. Study-wide context: Each of the treated patients was given oral tofacitinib, 5 to 10 mg twice daily, for moderate-to-severe alopecia areata. The protocol delivered tofacitinib for 6 to 18 months, then withdrew it for 6 months. General observations from the study: Relative to mice, TCR sharing across patients was less clear, a difference possibly HLA-related. Greater clonality was observed in lesional scalp samples, especially alopecia totalis/universalis, versus normal scalp.

Trimming took 4 bases from V and 4 from J, leaving 17 bases between them. This CDR3 is built from 16 residues. Per the germline V gene, CDR1 is SQVTM and CDR2 is ANQGSEA. In this sample, this clone turned up a few times. Antigen: not known. Sequencing relied on a cDNA template that was reverse transcribed from extracted RNA. Sequenced by immunoSEQ multiplex PCR; TCRdb stores in-frame clones only, minus some. Of 150,000 to 200,000 clones in the sample, roughly 70% were seen once. The receptor's source is a human donor with alopecia areata. The gene calls are TRBV29-1 and TRBJ2-6, with D hard to call. Specimen: CD8+ T cells sorted from blood, collected at week 0. The CDR3: CSVAAPVGEGANVLTF. The CDR3 nucleotides read TGCAGCGTTGCGGCTCCGGTGGGTGAAGGGGCCAACGTCCTGACTTTC. The full variable domain, in which reference TRBV29-1 and TRBJ2-6 provide the parts outside the CDR3, is SAVISQKPSRDICQRGTSLTIQCQVDSQVTMMFWYRQQPGQSLTLIATANQGSEATYESGFVIDKFPISRPNLTFSTLTVSNMSPEDSSIYLCSVAAPVGEGANVLTFGAGSRLTVL.